This T cell receptor beta chain is drawn from a study of lymphopenia after photon versus proton radiotherapy. Study-level findings and limits: Relative stability marked proton patients; photon patients lost diversity and naive cells. Post-nadir diversity loss with photons came from oligoclonal expansion, particularly CD8+ Temra cells. Only patients who died were analyzed for survival; proton advantage is unproven. Larger post-nadir TCR diversity loss correlated inversely with survival in deceased patients.

Measured with immunoSEQ multiplex PCR; TCRdb has only the in-frame clones, and not every one. The profile shows some 41,000 clones, 85% of them singletons. Germline loops: CDR1 LNHDA, CDR2 SQIVND (reference sequence). The J segment lost 9 bases and the V segment lost 6 bases, leaving 12 bases of the junction unmatched. CDR3 length equals 15 residues. To note about this clone: Its antigen is undetermined.

The TCR sequence derives from a man aged 50 to 59 with gastric cancer. Sequenced material: peripheral blood, taken from a patient treated with photon-based radiotherapy. The V call is TRBV19, the J call TRBJ2-1; 9 bases align to TRBD2. This CDR3 reads CASSRTSAFLSEQFF. CDR3 DNA sequence: TGTGCCAGTAGCCGGACTAGCGCCTTTTTAAGTGAGCAGTTCTTC.